The present T cell receptor beta chain was sequenced within a study of identifying expanded T cells in peripheral blood. The study, taken as a whole, reports: Technical replicates showed about 1.1 changed clones; roughly two weeks roughly 15; four weeks 19. Variance in clone template counts between approximately two-week samples significantly increased with total template count across all healthy donors.

Here immunoSEQ multiplex PCR was the method, and the copy in TCRdb shows in-frame clones only, minus some. The sample holds roughly 61,000 clones, approximately 89% seen once. Worth noting for this clone: Its target is unknown.

Trimming removed 3 bases from V and 8 bases from J, with 8 bases in between. Germline CDR1 and CDR2: SGDLS and YYNGEE. The CDR3 has 11 amino acids. Sequenced input: blood. The clonotype comes from a person between 18 and 69 years old in good health. J is TRBJ1-2 and V is TRBV9; D is unresolved. Here the CDR3 reads CASSGPGGYTF. The CDR3 DNA reads TGTGCCAGCAGCGGCCCTGGAGGCTACACCTTC.